The clone carrying this T cell receptor beta chain was seen just once. Generated by immunoSEQ multiplex PCR, the TCRdb table keeps only in-frame clones and is missing some. This table has some 16,000 clones, 88% appearing once. Germline CDR1 reads SQVTM; CDR2 reads ANQGSEA. Trimming cost V 5 bases and J 0 bases, with 9 bases left between them. This CDR3 contains 13 residues. This record belongs to a study of blood T cell repertoires in COVID-19. As for the study in general: The cDNA or gDNA used as material had been derived from T cells, B-cell-depleted T cells, or PBMCs.

This sequence joins TRBV29-1 and TRBJ2-3; a possible D gene is TRBD2 (5 bases). This TCR was sampled from a human donor in a cohort sampled during active COVID-19. Sequences were obtained from peripheral blood. CDR3 in DNA: TGCAGCGTTTCTCCTAGCAGCACAGATACGCAGTATTTT. Its translation is CSVSPSSTDTQYF.